These 9 T cell receptor beta chains originate from one sample sequenced in a study of cytomegalovirus exposure and HLA in healthy donors. PCR amplification relied on 60 Vbeta primers (plus 13 Jbeta primers). Measured with immunoSEQ multiplex PCR; TCRdb has only the in-frame clones, and not every one. The data show 130,000 to 150,000 clones, about four fifths seen once. The sample comprised PBMCs. The receptors were sampled from a man aged 35 to 55 in good health and CMV-seronegative.

The chain couples TRBV19 to TRBJ2-7; 7 nucleotides match TRBD2. This CDR3 has 14 amino acids. Germline V gene lookup returns CDR1 LNHDA and CDR2 SQIVND (reference sequence). Trimming took 4 bases from V and 2 from J; bases not matched to a gene: 5. The CDR3 protein is CASSRLAAAYEQYF. In DNA, the CDR3 is TGTGCCAGTAGTAGGCTAGCGGCTGCCTACGAGCAGTACTTC.

The chain uses TRBV19 and TRBJ1-5; 7 positions match TRBD1. Trimming took 5 bases from V and 5 from J; bases not matched to a gene: 6. This CDR3 has 14 residues. From germline, CDR1 is LNHDA and CDR2 SQIVND (reference sequence). The CDR3 protein is CASSSGTVHQPQHF. CDR3 nucleotides: TGTGCCAGTAGTTCTGGGACAGTTCATCAGCCCCAGCATTTT.

The chain uses TRBV6-5 and TRBJ1-3; 10 bases agree with TRBD1. With 4 bases clipped from V and 2 bases from J, the junction kept 2 bases outside the gene matches. Germline-derived CDR1 and CDR2 are MNHEY and SVGAGI. This CDR3 is 15 amino acids long. CDR3 in amino acids: CASSSGTGAGNTIYF. The CDR3, as DNA: TGTGCCAGCAGTTCCGGGACAGGGGCTGGAAACACCATATATTTT.

The CDR3 is CASSGGGLTDQPQHF. The CDR3 DNA reads as TGTGCCAGTAGCGGGGGTGGACTAACCGATCAGCCCCAGCATTTT. The chain couples TRBV19 to TRBJ1-5, with D possibly TRBD1 on 5 matching bases. Trimming took 6 bases from V and 5 from J, leaving 17 bases between them. This CDR3 has 15 residues. Germline V lookup: CDR1 LNHDA, CDR2 SQIVND (reference sequence).

The CDR3 reads CASSPEGTGITDTQYF. CDR3 DNA sequence: TGCGCCAGCAGCCCGGAGGGGACAGGGATCACAGATACGCAGTATTTT. The rearrangement joins TRBV5-1 to TRBJ2-3, with 9 nucleotides matching TRBD1. Germline CDR1 SGHRS, CDR2 YFSETQ. Germline trimming cut 4 bases from V and 2 bases from J; bases unmatched to any gene: 8. This CDR3 is 16 amino acids long.

The chain carries TRBV7-8 and TRBJ1-6; 9 bases are shared with TRBD1. The V gene end was trimmed by 8 bases and the J gene end by 7 bases; junction bases not matched to a gene: 3. From germline, CDR1 is SGHVS and CDR2 FQNEAQ. This CDR3 is 13 amino acids long. The CDR3 is CASWGTGNSPLHF. CDR3 DNA: TGTGCCAGCTGGGGGACAGGGAATTCACCCCTCCACTTT.

J is TRBJ1-4 and V is TRBV28; maybe TRBD1 (5 bases). This CDR3 is 16 amino acids long. Germline lookup yields CDR1 MDHEN and CDR2 SYDVKM. V was shortened by 2 bases and J by 1 base, with 11 bases between the two germline ends. This CDR3 reads CASSLGGGGTNEKLFF. The CDR3, as DNA: TGTGCCAGCAGTTTAGGTGGCGGGGGAACTAATGAAAAACTGTTTTTT.

The chain combines TRBV2 with TRBJ1-5, with D possibly being TRBD1 (6 bases). The V and J ends lost 6 bases and 0 bases respectively, with 15 bases between them. Per the germline V gene, CDR1 is SNHLY and CDR2 is FYNNEI. CDR3 length: 16 amino acids. CDR3 loop: CASRDRQPYSNQPQHF. Written as DNA, the CDR3 is TGTGCCAGCAGGGACAGACAGCCATATAGCAATCAGCCCCAGCATTTT.

The V and J genes are TRBV5-6 and TRBJ1-2, with 9 bases that match TRBD1. From germline, CDR1 is SGHDT and CDR2 YYEEEE. The J segment lost 5 bases and the V segment lost 4 bases, leaving 6 bases of the junction unmatched. The CDR3 is made up of 14 amino acids. For the CDR3, the DNA is TGTGCCAGCAGCCTACAGGGGGCGGAGTATGGCTACACCTTC. Residues: CASSLQGAEYGYTF. Variable domain in full (rest from reference TRBV5-6 and TRBJ1-2): DAGVTQSPTHLIKTRGQQVTLRCSPKSGHDTVSWYQQALGQGPQFIFQYYEEEERQRGNFPDRFSGHQFPNYSSELNVNALLLGDSALYLCASSLQGAEYGYTFGSGTRLTVV.